Below, one T cell receptor beta chain is given with its context. The sample comes from a study of blood T cell repertoires in COVID-19. Some clones are missing from TCRdb's copy, which holds only in-frame ones; the method was immunoSEQ multiplex PCR. Among more than 200,000 clones listed, about 80% were seen once. Germline CDR1 reads SNHLY; CDR2 reads FYNNEI. The CDR3 is 19 amino acids. The V end was cut by 7 bases, the J end by 0 bases, with 22 bases between. This chain uses TRBV2 with TRBJ2-6; weak D call: TRBD1 (6 bases). The sequenced material came from PBMCs or T cells enriched from blood (not recorded which). The TCR originated in a man in his sixties who had recovered from COVID-19. The CDR3 is CASMYQPQGFDSGANVLTF. The CDR3 coding sequence is TGTGCCAGCATGTATCAACCCCAGGGGTTTGACTCTGGGGCCAACGTCCTGACTTTC.